This T cell receptor (beta chain) is drawn from a study of CD8 T cells in ankylosing spondylitis. Overall study findings and caveats: It appeared that ankylosing spondylitis blood was characterized by a TCR beta motif of several highly homologous variants. Past studies reported some motif variants in reactive arthritis synovial fluid and blood.

Germline CDR1 SQVTM, CDR2 ANQGSEA. Losses at the gene ends were 0 bases for V and 6 bases for J; bases not matched to a gene: 11. This CDR3 is built from 16 residues. In TCRdb, the 5' RACE reads were re-called with MiXCR into one record per CDR3 protein. The sample records around 430,000 distinct CDR3 sequences, approximately 17% being singletons. This clonotype was detected a few times. The antigen remains undetermined. This receptor was identified in a male donor with ankylosing spondylitis. This chain connects TRBV29-1 to TRBJ1-2; 9 bases match TRBD1. Sequences were obtained from blood, either unsorted or a sorted T cell fraction (not recorded which). The CDR3 sequence: CSVEDNRGLVRDGYTF. CDR3 coding DNA: TGCAGCGTTGAAGATAACAGGGGGCTAGTAAGGGATGGCTACACCTTC.